This is a list of T cell receptor beta chains from one sample in a study of cytomegalovirus exposure and HLA in healthy donors. The assay was immunoSEQ multiplex PCR, and TCRdb's table has in-frame clones only and misses some. The data show around 100,000 clones, over 65% seen once. Sample: PBMCs. The receptor source for this set is a woman in her twenties or thirties in good health and CMV-seropositive. The CDR3 runs from the conserved cysteine through the conserved F or W. D genes are given only for firm matches. Clone size is stated in some rows and not others, as once, few, many or a class when expanded.

abundance	v_gene	j_gene	d_gene	CDR3nt	CDR3aa
.	TRBV7-9	TRBJ1-5	.	TGTGCCAGCAGCTCTTACTCGGGGGAAAGCAATCAGCCCCAGCATTTT	CASSSYSGESNQPQHF
.	TRBV2	TRBJ2-3	TRBD1	TGTGCCAGCAGTGACCCCAAGACAGGGGCGAGCACAGATACGCAGTATTTT	CASSDPKTGASTDTQYF
.	TRBV5-6	TRBJ1-1	TRBD1	TGTGCCAGCAGCTTGTTCTTGGGACAGGGAAACACTGAAGCTTTCTTT	CASSLFLGQGNTEAFF
.	TRBV6-5	TRBJ1-2	.	TGTGCCAGCAGTTACTCGATCCGCGGCGTAGGCTACACCTTC	CASSYSIRGVGYTF
.	TRBV11-2	TRBJ2-1	.	TGTGCCAGCAGCTATAGCCGTTTGGGTTACGGTGAGCAGTTCTTC	CASSYSRLGYGEQFF
.	TRBV19	TRBJ2-5	TRBD2	TGTGCCAGTACGGCTGGTTTAGGGAGGGAAGAGACCCAGTACTTC	CASTAGLGREETQYF
.	TRBV19	TRBJ2-7	.	TGTGCCAGTAGTTCGGCAGGGTACTACGAGCAGTACTTC	CASSSAGYYEQYF
few	TRBV4-1	TRBJ1-4	.	TGCGCCAGCAGCCAAGAAGCGGGAGGGACGCTTAGTTCAAAACTGTTTTTT	CASSQEAGGTLSSKLFF
.	TRBV18	TRBJ2-1	.	TGTGCCAGCTCACCACCGGGCAGGGGAATCTACAATGAGCAGTTCTTC	CASSPPGRGIYNEQFF
.	TRBV5-6	TRBJ2-7	.	TGTGCCAGCAGCTCGCTAACCAACAGGGAATACGACGAGCAGTACTTC	CASSSLTNREYDEQYF
.	TRBV30	TRBJ2-1	.	TGTGCCTGGAGGGCTAGCAGTAGCAACAATGAGCAGTTCTTC	CAWRASSSNNEQFF